The rows below give T cell receptor beta chains drawn from one sample of a study of T cell responses to AZD1222 COVID-19 vaccine. TCRdb's table, derived via immunoSEQ multiplex PCR, lists solely in-frame clones and lacks some. Counted here are more than 150,000 clones, 90% to 95% occurring once; the ten biggest clones make up 1.5%. This specimen consisted of peripheral blood, obtained 28 days after the second AZD1222 dose. The origin of the receptors is an adult who received the AZD1222 COVID-19 vaccine. Each CDR3 is given with its conserved first and last residue. A D gene is named only where the DNA matches it firmly. Size is omitted from some rows. Given values are once, few, many or a class for expanded clones.

V	D	J	size	CDR3	DNA
TRBV4-2	-	TRBJ1-3	-	CASSPPEGDTIYF	TGTGCCAGCAGCCCCCCGGAGGGAGACACCATATATTTT
TRBV18	TRBD1	TRBJ1-5	-	CASSPYGQGDQPQHF	TGTGCCAGCTCACCCTATGGACAGGGAGATCAGCCCCAGCATTTT
TRBV7-9	-	TRBJ2-7	once	CASSFQSYEQYF	TGTGCCAGCAGCTTCCAAAGCTACGAGCAGTACTTC
TRBV12-3/TRBV12-4	-	TRBJ2-1	-	CASSFSFRGEQFF	TGTGCCAGCAGTTTTAGCTTTCGAGGTGAGCAGTTCTTC
TRBV19	-	TRBJ1-2	-	CASSIRSEGYTF	TGTGCCAGTAGTATACGGAGTGAGGGCTACACCTTC
TRBV11-2	-	TRBJ2-7	-	CASSLGRGSGFYEQYF	TGTGCCAGCAGCTTAGGGCGCGGCTCGGGATTCTACGAGCAGTACTTC
TRBV10-1	TRBD2	TRBJ2-5	-	CASTVLLAGLAFQETQYF	TGCGCCAGCACCGTACTACTCGCGGGACTAGCGTTCCAAGAGACCCAGTACTTC
TRBV5-4	TRBD2	TRBJ2-2	-	CASSPRPSGSTGELFF	TGTGCCAGCAGCCCAAGACCTAGCGGGAGCACCGGGGAGCTGTTTTTT
TRBV3-1/TRBV3-2	-	TRBJ2-1	-	CASSRKRGAALYNEQFF	TGTGCCAGCAGCCGGAAACGTGGAGCCGCTCTCTACAATGAGCAGTTCTTC
TRBV1	-	TRBJ1-4	-	CTSSQDRTDVTRNEKLFF	TGCACCAGCAGCCAAGATAGGACCGACGTGACCCGAAATGAAAAACTGTTTTTT
TRBV9	-	TRBJ1-1	-	CASSAGANTEAFF	TGTGCCAGCAGCGCGGGAGCGAACACTGAAGCTTTCTTT
TRBV24-1	TRBD1	TRBJ1-2	-	CATSRTGSNYGYTF	TGTGCCACCAGCCGGACAGGGTCAAACTATGGCTACACCTTC
TRBV3-1/TRBV3-2	-	TRBJ2-1	once	CASSQGHNEQFF	TGTGCCAGCAGCCAAGGGCACAATGAGCAGTTCTTC
TRBV12-3/TRBV12-4	-	TRBJ1-1	-	CASSFGRRTEAFF	TGTGCCAGCAGTTTCGGCAGGAGAACTGAAGCTTTCTTT
TRBV19	-	TRBJ1-1	-	CASSSWREAFF	TGTGCCAGTAGTTCGTGGAGGGAAGCTTTCTTT
TRBV25-1	TRBD1	TRBJ1-1	-	CASTRQGMGTEAFF	TGTGCCAGCACTAGACAGGGTATGGGCACTGAAGCTTTCTTT
TRBV6-1	-	TRBJ1-2	-	CASSEVIYGYTF	TGTGCCAGCAGTGAAGTAATTTATGGCTACACCTTC
TRBV12-5	-	TRBJ1-1	-	CASGLFPDPNTEAFF	TGTGCTAGTGGCTTGTTCCCGGACCCGAACACTGAAGCTTTCTTT
TRBV20-1	TRBD1	TRBJ1-1	-	CSGDRDTEAFF	TGCAGTGGGGACAGGGACACTGAAGCTTTCTTT
TRBV7-2	-	TRBJ2-7	-	CASSPLVRGGSEQYF	TGTGCCAGCAGCCCTCTGGTCAGGGGAGGTAGCGAGCAGTACTTC
TRBV18	-	TRBJ1-5	few	CASSPATVNQPQHF	TGTGCCAGCTCACCAGCGACAGTAAATCAGCCCCAGCATTTT
TRBV2	-	TRBJ2-1	-	CAILMGASSYNEQFF	TGTGCCATCCTCATGGGCGCGTCGAGCTACAATGAGCAGTTCTTC
TRBV7-8	-	TRBJ2-5	-	CASSRHGLQETQYF	TGTGCCAGCAGCCGACACGGCCTACAAGAGACCCAGTACTTC
TRBV24-1	-	TRBJ1-3	-	CATSVHRRGFSGNTIYF	TGTGCCACCAGTGTCCATCGTAGGGGCTTTTCTGGAAACACCATATATTTT
TRBV30	TRBD2	TRBJ2-7	-	CAWSVGVTSGTSYEQYF	TGTGCCTGGAGTGTAGGGGTGACTAGCGGGACGTCCTACGAGCAGTACTTC
TRBV7-2	-	TRBJ1-2	-	CASSNRERDPERKYGYTF	TGTGCCAGCAGCAACAGAGAGAGAGACCCCGAAAGAAAATATGGCTACACCTTC